Each of the 15 T cell receptor beta chains below was sequenced from the same sample in a study of T cells in Graves' hyperthyroidism and ophthalmopathy. Regions amplified from RNA transcripts were the TCR beta CDR3 regions. RT-PCR in the first round (using the HTBI primer set) targeted the TCR CDR3. Using its own MiXCR run on the multiplex PCR reads, TCRdb lists one record per CDR3 protein. There are roughly 740,000 distinct CDR3 sequences in the sample; 16% occur only once, and under 8.5% lies in the top ten. Sequencing was carried out using blood. These receptors came from a man between 18 and 35 years old with Graves' hyperthyroidism.

There are many counts of this clonotype. This chain joins TRBV6-6 and TRBJ2-1; D is ambiguous. Germline assignment: CDR1 MNHNY and CDR2 SVGAGI (reference sequence). The CDR3 length is 14 residues. The germline V and J ends were trimmed by 2 bases and 4 bases, with 9 bases remaining between them. The CDR3, as DNA: TGTGCCAGCAGTTACACAAGGGTATACAATGAGCAGTTCTTC. Translated, it gives CASSYTRVYNEQFF.

This chain connects TRBV12-5 to TRBJ2-2; 10 bases align to TRBD2. The germline V gene has CDR1 LGHNT and CDR2 FRNRAP. The CDR3 loop spans 17 amino acids. The ends lost 3 bases at V and 1 base at J; junction bases unmatched: 5. The CDR3 region is CASGLVPSGGNTGELFF. The CDR3 nucleotides are TGTGCTAGTGGTTTAGTTCCTAGCGGGGGGAACACCGGGGAGCTGTTTTTT.

This clonotype was detected a few times. The chain couples TRBV7-9 to TRBJ2-5; 8 positions match TRBD1. Trimming at V came to 4 bases and at J to 5 bases, leaving 15 bases not matched to a gene. Per germline, CDR1 SEHNR and CDR2 FQNEAQ (reference sequence). The CDR3 is made up of 17 amino acids. The CDR3 reads CASSSFRSQGAGETQYF. CDR3 sequence (DNA): TGTGCCAGCAGCTCCTTTCGATCCCAGGGGGCAGGGGAGACCCAGTACTTC.

This clonotype showed up many times. The V gene is TRBV2, the J gene TRBJ1-1; unclear D gene. V lost 0 bases, J lost 1 base, and 6 bases lay in between. Germline CDR1 reads SNHLY; CDR2 reads FYNNEI. The CDR3 consists of 14 residues. CDR3 DNA sequence: TGTGCCAGCAGTGAAGCCCGGACGAACACTGAAGCTTTCTTT. Amino acids: CASSEARTNTEAFF.

The chain couples TRBV20-1 to TRBJ2-7; D is possibly TRBD1 (5 bases). CDR3 length: 16 amino acids. Trimming took off 0 bases at V and 2 bases at J, with 17 bases between the two ends. Per germline, CDR1 DFQATT and CDR2 SNEGSKA (reference sequence). CDR3 nucleotide sequence: TGCAGTGCTAGAGATCTAAGGGGCTCCGCACCCTACGAGCAGTACTTC. Translation: CSARDLRGSAPYEQYF.

The chain couples TRBV29-1 to TRBJ2-7, with D possibly matching TRBD2 (5 bases). Trimming cost V 3 bases and J 5 bases, with 14 bases left between them. The CDR3 totals 13 residues. Germline V gene sequence: CDR1 SQVTM, CDR2 ANQGSEA. The CDR3 DNA sequence: TGCAGCGTTGATCCCGGGGTAGCAAACGAGCAGTACTTC. Residues: CSVDPGVANEQYF.

The chain joins TRBV2 to TRBJ1-1; possibly TRBD1 for D (5 bases). V lost 7 bases to trimming and J lost 3 bases, with 12 bases between them. The CDR3 totals 13 residues. Germline values: CDR1 SNHLY, CDR2 FYNNEI. CDR3 protein: CASNYLQDTEAFF. CDR3 coding DNA: TGTGCCAGCAACTACTTACAGGACACTGAAGCTTTCTTT.

With regard to this clonotype: An end of the junction does not agree with germline; a read error may underlie this. V gene TRBV2 combines with J gene TRBJ2-5; D unclear. This CDR3 is built from 12 residues. Germline CDR1 and CDR2: SNHLY and FYNNEI. The CDR3 coding sequence is TGTGGCAGCAGTGAAGCGCTGGAGACCCAGTACTTC. The encoded protein is CGSSEALETQYF.

This clonotype came up many times. The chain combines TRBV27 with TRBJ2-7; tentatively, D is TRBD1 (8 bases). V was pared by 5 bases and J by 0 bases, with 23 bases between. The CDR3 has 18 residues. From germline, CDR1 is MNHEY and CDR2 SMNVEV (reference sequence). As DNA, the CDR3 is TGTGCCAGCAGTCCCAGCCCTTGGACAGGGAGGGTCTCCTACGAGCAGTACTTC. Protein product: CASSPSPWTGRVSYEQYF.

This clonotype was observed at least ten times. The chain joins TRBV27 to TRBJ2-3; 7 positions match TRBD1. Germline CDR1 MNHEY, CDR2 SMNVEV (reference sequence). This CDR3 is built from 15 residues. V dropped 4 bases and J dropped 3; count of bases not matched to a gene: 7. The CDR3 DNA is TGTGCCAGCAGTTCCCCCGGGACAGAGACAGATACGCAGTATTTT. Its protein product is CASSSPGTETDTQYF.

Turning to this clonotype: This may be a read error, as it is one base from a much larger clone. This chain uses TRBV20-1 with TRBJ2-1; a possible D gene is TRBD2 (6 bases). The germline gives CDR1 DFQATT, CDR2 SNEGSKA (reference sequence). The CDR3 spans 14 residues. The CDR3 DNA follows: TGCAGTGCTAGAAATCGGGAGACCTACAATAAGCAGTTCTTC. Its translation: CSARNRETYNKQFF.

This clonotype was observed many times. This chain connects TRBV28 to TRBJ2-4; D gene unclear. CDR1 is MDHEN and CDR2 is SYDVKM in the germline V gene. V lost 6 bases to trimming and J lost 0 bases, with 12 bases between them. The CDR3 loop spans 15 amino acids. The CDR3 reads CASSQRTGAKNIQYF. DNA for the CDR3: TGTGCCAGCAGCCAACGGACGGGAGCCAAAAACATTCAGTACTTC.

To note about this clonotype: A much larger clonotype is one base distant, so this may be a read error. The chain carries TRBV28 and TRBJ2-7; D unresolved. The CDR3 loop spans 12 amino acids. The ends were cut back, 10 bases at V and 4 bases at J, with 14 bases in the middle. Germline assignment: CDR1 MDHEN and CDR2 SYDVKM. The CDR3, as DNA: TGTGCCAACAACCCCAAGGGTTACGAGCAGTACTTC. It codes for CANNPKGYEQYF.

The chain has TRBV15 and TRBJ1-3; D ambiguous. The CDR3 sequence is 12 residues long. Per the germline V gene, CDR1 is LNHNV and CDR2 is YYDKDF (reference sequence). Trimming removed 1 base at V and 4 bases at J, with 2 bases between. The CDR3 DNA is TGTGCCACCAGCAGAGGAGGAAACACCATATATTTT. Its translation: CATSRGGNTIYF.

Remarks on this clonotype: Since a much larger clone is just one base distant, this may be a read error. This chain links TRBV7-9 with TRBJ2-5, with D perhaps given as TRBD1 or TRBD2 (5 bases each). Trimming stripped 3 bases from V and 4 bases from J, with 15 bases between. Germline-derived CDR1 and CDR2 are SEHNR and FQNEAQ (reference sequence). The CDR3 runs to 15 residues. Here the CDR3 reads CASSFGAGRAETQYF. CDR3 coding DNA: TGTGCCAGCAGCTTTGGGGCAGGGAGAGCAGAGACCCAGTACTTC.